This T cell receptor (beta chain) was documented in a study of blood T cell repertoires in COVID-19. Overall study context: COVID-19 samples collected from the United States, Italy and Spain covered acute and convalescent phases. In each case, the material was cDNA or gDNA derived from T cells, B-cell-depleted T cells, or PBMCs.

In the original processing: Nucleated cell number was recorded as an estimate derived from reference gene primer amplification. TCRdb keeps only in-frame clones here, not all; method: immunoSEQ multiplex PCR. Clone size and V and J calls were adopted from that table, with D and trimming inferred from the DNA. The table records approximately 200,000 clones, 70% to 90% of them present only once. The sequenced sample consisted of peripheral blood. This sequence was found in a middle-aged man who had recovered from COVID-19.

In DNA, the CDR3 is TGTGCCAGCAGCCAGGCCTCGGGGTATTATGGCTACACCTTC. Amino acids: CASSQASGYYGYTF. The chain employs TRBV3-1 (or the pseudogene TRBV3-2) and TRBJ1-2; D call uncertain. Germline CDR1 reads LGHDT; CDR2 reads YNNKEL (reference sequence). The CDR3 contains 14 residues. Trimming stripped 3 bases from V and 5 bases from J, with 13 bases between.